The 18 T cell receptor beta chains presented below share a single source sample, sequenced in a study of T cells in Graves' hyperthyroidism and ophthalmopathy. There were TCR beta CDR3 regions amplified from RNA transcripts. First-round RT-PCR targeting the TCR CDR3 was performed with the HTBI primer set. TCRdb re-analysed the multiplex PCR reads in MiXCR, keeping a single row per CDR3 protein. The sample carries more than 650,000 distinct CDR3 sequences, around 13% recorded once. Sequencing was carried out using blood. The receptors come from a young woman with Graves' hyperthyroidism.

This clonotype was counted a few times. The chain has TRBV7-9 and TRBJ2-4; D remains ambiguous. Trimming took off 1 base at V and 1 base at J, with 11 bases between the two ends. CDR1 and CDR2 from the germline V gene are SEHNR and FQNEAQ (reference sequence). This CDR3 has 16 residues. CDR3 sequence reads: CASSLDLVGAKNIQYF. The CDR3 DNA reads as TGTGCCAGCAGCTTAGATCTGGTAGGGGCCAAAAACATTCAGTACTTC.

V usage is TRBV7-9 and J usage is TRBJ2-7; TRBD2 matches 9 bases. Germline trimming cut 1 base from V and 4 bases from J; bases unmatched to any gene: 11. This CDR3 contains 17 residues. Germline V lookup: CDR1 SEHNR, CDR2 FQNEAQ (reference sequence). The DNA of the CDR3 is TGTGCCAGCAGCTTAGGAATAGCGGGAGAGGGTACTTACGAGCAGTACTTC. Protein sequence: CASSLGIAGEGTYEQYF.

This clonotype appeared many times. Here the CDR3 DNA reads TGTGCCTGGAGTGTACAAGAGCGGGGGGGAACTGAAGCTTTCTTT. It encodes CAWSVQERGGTEAFF. The chain links TRBV30 to TRBJ1-1; tentatively, D is TRBD1 (5 bases). V lost 0 bases and J 5 bases, leaving 16 bases between the germline ends. This CDR3 is built from 15 residues. Germline V lookup: CDR1 GTSNPN, CDR2 SVGIG (reference sequence). Combining the CDR3 with reference TRBV30 and TRBJ1-1 gives the whole variable domain SQTIHQWPATLVQPVGSPLSLECTVEGTSNPNLYWYRQAAGRGLQLLFYSVGIGQISSEVPQNLSASRPQDRQFILSSKKLLLSDSGFYLCAWSVQERGGTEAFFGQGTRLTVV.

This clonotype was counted at least ten times. CDR3: CASSGRDTPINEQYF. DNA of the CDR3: TGTGCCAGCAGTGGCCGGGACACTCCGATCAACGAGCAGTACTTC. The genes are TRBV6-1 and TRBJ2-7; a weak D match, TRBD1 (6 bases). Germline V gene data show CDR1 as MNHNS and CDR2 as SASEGT. The CDR3 consists of 15 residues. The ends were cut back, 4 bases at V and 5 bases at J, with 18 bases in the middle.

The chain has TRBV20-1 and TRBJ1-1; tentative D call: TRBD1 (5 bases). The CDR3 is made up of 14 amino acids. Germline V gene data show CDR1 as DFQATT and CDR2 as SNEGSKA (reference sequence). Trimming shortened V by 5 bases and J by 4 bases, and 17 bases separated the two germline ends. The CDR3 DNA sequence: TGCAGTGCTCAATCTGGGGGAGGGCTCACTGAAGCTTTCTTT. The encoded protein is CSAQSGGGLTEAFF.

This clonotype came up many times. V is TRBV5-8 and J is TRBJ2-2; 7 bases agree with TRBD1. V trimming: 4 bases; J trimming: 6 bases; junction bases outside the gene matches: 9. The CDR3 is 15 residues long. The V gene's germline CDR1 is SGHTS and CDR2 YDEGEE. The CDR3 here is CASSRKKGQAGELFF. The CDR3 region has the DNA TGTGCCAGCAGCCGAAAAAAAGGACAGGCCGGGGAGCTGTTTTTT. The entire variable domain, with the rest obtained from reference TRBV5-8 and TRBJ2-2, is as follows: EAGVTQSPTHLIKTRGQQATLRCSPISGHTSVYWYQQALGLGLQFLLWYDEGEERNRGNFPPRFSGRQFPNYSSELNVNALELEDSALYLCASSRKKGQAGELFFGEGSRLTVL.

This clonotype showed up many times. V and J are TRBV30 and TRBJ2-3; TRBD2 aligns across 9 bases. This CDR3 is built from 16 residues. The V gene end was trimmed by 0 bases and the J gene end by 2 bases; junction bases not matched to a gene: 6. CDR1 and CDR2 (germline): GTSNPN, SVGIG (reference sequence). CDR3 in amino acids: CAWSVRVAGDTDTQYF. As DNA, the CDR3 is TGTGCCTGGAGTGTACGTGTAGCGGGAGACACAGATACGCAGTATTTT.

This clonotype has a handful of counts. The V and J genes are TRBV6-1 and TRBJ2-7; D ambiguous. Trimming left V 6 bases short and J 5 bases short, with 23 bases between. The germline V gene has CDR1 MNHNS and CDR2 SASEGT. This CDR3 comprises 16 residues. CDR3 sequence reads: CASRTSAPQLKDEQYF. DNA for the CDR3: TGTGCCAGCAGAACAAGCGCACCCCAGCTTAAGGACGAGCAGTACTTC.

This clonotype was counted ten times or more. This chain joins TRBV19 and TRBJ1-2; 11 bases agree with TRBD1. The trim removed 7 bases at V and 7 bases at J, leaving 8 bases unmatched. This CDR3 has 14 residues. In germline, CDR1 is LNHDA, CDR2 SQIVND (reference sequence). The CDR3 protein is CASKADRGQRGYTF. The DNA of the CDR3 is TGTGCCAGTAAAGCGGACAGGGGGCAACGTGGCTACACCTTC.

The rearrangement uses TRBV7-2 and TRBJ1-1, with D possibly matching TRBD1 (5 bases). V lost 5 bases, J lost 11 bases, and 18 bases lay in between. The CDR3 has 13 residues. The germline gives CDR1 SGHTA, CDR2 FQGNSA. The CDR3 nucleotides read TGTACCAGCAGCCGGGGCAAGGGGCCCGGGGCTTTCTTT. Translating it yields CTSSRGKGPGAFF.

This clonotype was seen a few times. The chain has TRBV29-1 and TRBJ2-7; TRBD2 matches 14 bases. The CDR3 is 14 residues long. The germline gives CDR1 SQVTM, CDR2 ANQGSEA. The V and J ends lost 7 bases and 2 bases, in that order; junction bases with no gene match: 4. CDR3 nucleotides: TGCAGCGCTAAGGGACTAGCGGGAGCCTACGAGCAGTACTTC. This gives the protein CSAKGLAGAYEQYF.

This clonotype occurred many times. V and J are TRBV30 and TRBJ2-2; no firm D call. Germline V gene lookup returns CDR1 GTSNPN and CDR2 SVGIG (reference sequence). Trimming stripped 0 bases from V and 4 bases from J, with 6 bases between. The CDR3 runs to 13 residues. The CDR3 region is CAWSVHSTGELFF. The DNA for the CDR3 is TGTGCCTGGAGTGTACACTCCACCGGGGAGCTGTTTTTT.

Many counts were recorded for this clonotype. V and J are TRBV18 and TRBJ2-7; D remains ambiguous. In germline, CDR1 is KGHSH, CDR2 LQKENI. The germline V and J ends were trimmed by 0 bases and 0 bases, with 9 bases remaining between them. This CDR3 spans 15 amino acids. The chain's CDR3 is CASSPPTRSSYEQYF. CDR3 bases: TGTGCCAGCTCACCACCGACCAGGAGCTCCTACGAGCAGTACTTC.

This clonotype was picked up many times. V and J are TRBV11-3 and TRBJ1-1, with 7 bases lining up with TRBD1. Germline values: CDR1 SGHNT, CDR2 YENEEA. This CDR3 comprises 13 residues. With 6 bases clipped from V and 5 bases from J, the junction kept 6 bases outside the gene matches. CDR3 region: CASRSGQLTEAFF. CDR3 DNA sequence: TGTGCCAGCAGATCGGGACAGCTAACTGAAGCTTTCTTT.

This clonotype was counted ten times or more. The chain employs TRBV7-9 and TRBJ2-7; unclear D gene. Trimming left V 2 bases short and J 4 bases short, with 12 bases between. The germline gives CDR1 SEHNR, CDR2 FQNEAQ (reference sequence). This CDR3 has 14 residues. Written as DNA, the CDR3 is TGTGCCAGCAGCTTAAGTGGGATCGGGTACGAGCAGTACTTC. It is translated as CASSLSGIGYEQYF.

This clonotype has ten or more counts. The V gene is TRBV6-1, the J gene TRBJ2-1, with TRBD2 matching 10 bases. The CDR3 extends over 13 amino acids. Losses at the gene ends were 4 bases for V and 13 bases for J; bases not matched to a gene: 7. Germline CDR1 and CDR2: MNHNS and SASEGT. The CDR3 loop reads CASSVTLAGDQFF. The CDR3 DNA follows: TGTGCCAGCAGTGTTACTCTAGCGGGAGACCAGTTCTTC.

In its sample, this clonotype was seen many times. The chain uses TRBV20-1 and TRBJ2-3; 7 bases map to TRBD2. With 2 bases clipped from V and 6 bases from J, the junction kept 2 bases outside the gene matches. The CDR3 runs 12 residues. Germline lookup yields CDR1 DFQATT and CDR2 SNEGSKA (reference sequence). CDR3 coding DNA: TGCAGTGCTAGACAGGGAGGGGATACGCAGTATTTT. Its protein product is CSARQGGDTQYF.

The chain uses TRBV27 and TRBJ1-1; D may be TRBD1 (5 bases). CDR1 is MNHEY, CDR2 SMNVEV, per germline (reference sequence). V lost 2 bases and J 3 bases, leaving 10 bases between the germline ends. The CDR3 extends over 14 amino acids. This chain's CDR3 is CASSLSDSYTEAFF. Here the CDR3 DNA reads TGTGCCAGCAGTTTAAGTGACAGTTACACTGAAGCTTTCTTT.